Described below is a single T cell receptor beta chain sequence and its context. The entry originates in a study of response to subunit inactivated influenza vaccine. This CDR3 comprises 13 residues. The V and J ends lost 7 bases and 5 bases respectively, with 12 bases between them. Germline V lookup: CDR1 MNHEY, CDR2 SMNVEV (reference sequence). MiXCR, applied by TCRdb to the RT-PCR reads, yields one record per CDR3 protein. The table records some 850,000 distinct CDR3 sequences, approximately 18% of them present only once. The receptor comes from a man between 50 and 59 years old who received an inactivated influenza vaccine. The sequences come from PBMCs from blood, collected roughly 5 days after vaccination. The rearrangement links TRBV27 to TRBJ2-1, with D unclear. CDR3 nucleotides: TGTGCCAGCACCCGGACCGTAGACAATGAGCAGTTCTTC. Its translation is CASTRTVDNEQFF.